This TCR beta chain was captured in a study of blood T cell repertoires in COVID-19. About the study: The samples span acute and convalescent COVID-19 from the United States, Italy and Spain.

Germline CDR1 is LGHDT and CDR2 is YNNKEL (reference sequence). This CDR3 is built from 15 residues. The V end lost 2 bases, the J end lost 2 bases, and 10 bases lay between the germline ends. How the authors handled the data: Researchers report that nucleated cell counts were estimated from reference gene primer amplification. Data came from immunoSEQ multiplex PCR; TCRdb stores just in-frame clones and leaves some out. That table gives V, J and clone size, and the DNA gave D and trimming. The table lists about 240,000 clones, around 80% of them singletons. The sequence was collected from a young woman with acute or convalescent COVID-19. The sequencing input was peripheral blood. The chain joins TRBV3-1 (or the pseudogene TRBV3-2) to TRBJ2-1, with D possibly TRBD1 on 6 matching bases. The CDR3 DNA reads TGTGCCAGCAGCCAAAACAGGGTTACCTACAATGAGCAGTTCTTC. Translation: CASSQNRVTYNEQFF.